This T cell receptor beta chain emerged from a study of spatial heterogeneity in lung cancer. In the study overall: Where present, follow-up PBMC were sequenced a median of roughly 2 years after resection. The study consistently detected more beta-chain than alpha-chain sequences. Study-level results: The appearance of ubiquitous expanded tumor TCRs in blood was greater at resection than follow-up.

The time point: blood at routine non-recurrence follow-up after resection. Unsorted whole RNA of tumor, nontumor lung or frozen PBMC was sequenced. Many counts were recorded for this clonotype. Its matching antigen is unknown. The CDR3 spans 13 residues. Trimming removed 0 bases from V and 9 bases from J, with 12 bases in between. CDR1 is SGDLS, CDR2 YYNGEE, per germline. Every TCR cDNA molecule carried a tag that served as a unique molecular identifier. TCRdb called the 5' RACE reads again in MiXCR, with one record for every CDR3 protein. The repertoire holds 51,000 or so distinct CDR3 sequences, with 7.4% as singletons.

Material: PBMCs, obtained at follow-up. This chain connects TRBV9 to TRBJ1-1; no firm D call. This receptor was obtained from a female donor with early-stage non-small cell lung cancer. In nucleotides, the CDR3 is TGTGCCAGCAGCGTAGACGACAAGTCAAAAGCTTTCTTT. Protein product: CASSVDDKSKAFF.